This TCR beta chain originates from a study of post-analysis software for immune sequencing data. This clonotype appeared a few times. cDNA libraries for TCR beta contained unique molecular identifiers. The authors obtained 540,000 or so cDNA molecules from approximately 0.95 to 9.8 million T cells. TCRdb redid the calling of the PCR reads with MiXCR, one entry per CDR3 protein. The table lists 750,000 to 900,000 distinct CDR3 sequences, 46% of them singletons. Material for sequencing was blood. The source is a girl aged 10 to 17 with multiple sclerosis.

The CDR3 reads CATSRVDEGIGYYYGYTF. In DNA form, the CDR3 reads TGTGCCACCAGCAGAGTCGATGAGGGGATCGGCTACTACTATGGCTACACCTTC. The gene calls are TRBV15 and TRBJ1-2; D is perhaps TRBD1 (5 bases). V lost 1 base to trimming and J lost 3 bases, with 21 bases between them. Germline CDR1 reads LNHNV; CDR2 reads YYDKDF (reference sequence). CDR3 length equals 18 residues.